This T cell receptor beta chain was profiled in a study of blood T cell repertoires in COVID-19. Study context: The United States, Italy and Spain supplied acute and convalescent COVID-19 samples.

Clones were sequenced by immunoSEQ multiplex PCR, and TCRdb holds only the in-frame ones, with some missing. The sample yields 150,000 or so clones, about four fifths seen once. This clone occurred once. CDR3 length equals 14 residues. Trimming cost V 0 bases and J 9 bases; bases outside gene matches: 3. The germline V gene encodes CDR1 SGHRS and CDR2 YFSETQ. The TCR was taken from a woman between 55 and 75 years old with acute or convalescent COVID-19. This sequence joins TRBV5-1 and TRBJ2-1; 10 bases line up with TRBD1. Sequenced: peripheral blood. As DNA, the CDR3 is TGCGCCAGCAGCTTGGGGACAGGGGGTGTTGAGCAGTTCTTC. As protein: CASSLGTGGVEQFF.